This record covers a single TCR beta chain. The antigen is not known. Here immunoSEQ multiplex PCR was the method, and the copy in TCRdb shows in-frame clones only, minus some. This sample has about 110,000 clones, with 90% to 95% found just once. The entry originates in a study of T cell responses to AZD1222 COVID-19 vaccine. General study findings and limits: Recipients of AZD1222 seropositive at baseline numbered only 5 to 7. The reported proportion of spike-specific TCRs targeting unmutated variant regions was nearly half. No repertoire was sampled before or during the peak T cell response, only after it.

V shed 6 bases, J shed 5 bases, and the junction held 5 bases outside the gene matches. This CDR3 is 14 amino acids long. Germline V gene sequence: CDR1 MNHEY, CDR2 SMNVEV (reference sequence). The origin of this receptor is an adult who received the AZD1222 COVID-19 vaccine. This sequence joins TRBV27 and TRBJ2-3, with 10 bases identical to TRBD2. This sample comprised peripheral blood, obtained 28 days after the second AZD1222 dose. CDR3 nucleotide sequence: TGTGCCAGCAGACTAGCGGGAAAGGTAGATACGCAGTATTTT. It specifies CASRLAGKVDTQYF.